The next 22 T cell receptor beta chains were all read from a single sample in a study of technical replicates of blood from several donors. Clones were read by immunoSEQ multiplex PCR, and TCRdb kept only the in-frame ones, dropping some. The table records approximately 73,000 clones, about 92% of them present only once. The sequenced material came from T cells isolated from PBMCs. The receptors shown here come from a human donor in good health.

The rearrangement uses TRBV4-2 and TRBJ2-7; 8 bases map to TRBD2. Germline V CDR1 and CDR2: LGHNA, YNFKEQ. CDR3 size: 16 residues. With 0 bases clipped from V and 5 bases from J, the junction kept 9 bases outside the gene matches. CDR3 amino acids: CASSQDLTGGPHEQYF. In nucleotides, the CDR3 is TGTGCCAGCAGCCAAGATCTTACGGGAGGGCCCCACGAGCAGTACTTC.

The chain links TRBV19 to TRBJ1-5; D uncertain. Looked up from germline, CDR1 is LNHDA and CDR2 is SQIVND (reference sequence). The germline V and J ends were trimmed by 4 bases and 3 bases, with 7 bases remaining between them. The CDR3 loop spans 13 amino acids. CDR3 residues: CASSRGNNQPQHF. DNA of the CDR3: TGTGCCAGTAGTAGAGGGAACAATCAGCCCCAGCATTTT.

The CDR3 is CASSMRGLDYGYTF. The DNA for the CDR3 is TGTGCCAGTAGTATGAGAGGGCTCGACTATGGCTACACCTTC. V usage is TRBV19 and J usage is TRBJ1-2; D is uncertain. Germline loops: CDR1 LNHDA, CDR2 SQIVND (reference sequence). V shed 3 bases and J shed 3 bases, with 11 bases lying between them. The CDR3 is 14 amino acids.

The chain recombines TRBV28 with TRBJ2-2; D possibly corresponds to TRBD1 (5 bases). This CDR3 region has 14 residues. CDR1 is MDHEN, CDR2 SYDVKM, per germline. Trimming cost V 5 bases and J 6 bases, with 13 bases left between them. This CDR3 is CASSKHGAAGELFF. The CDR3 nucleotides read TGTGCCAGCAGTAAACATGGGGCCGCCGGGGAGCTGTTTTTT.

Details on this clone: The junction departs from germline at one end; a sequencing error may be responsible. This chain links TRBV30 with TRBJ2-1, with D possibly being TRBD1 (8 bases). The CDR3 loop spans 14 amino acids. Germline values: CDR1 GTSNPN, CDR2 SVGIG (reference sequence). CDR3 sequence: CACGEGQAYHEQFF. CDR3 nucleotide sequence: TGTGCCTGCGGGGAGGGACAGGCCTACCATGAGCAGTTCTTC.

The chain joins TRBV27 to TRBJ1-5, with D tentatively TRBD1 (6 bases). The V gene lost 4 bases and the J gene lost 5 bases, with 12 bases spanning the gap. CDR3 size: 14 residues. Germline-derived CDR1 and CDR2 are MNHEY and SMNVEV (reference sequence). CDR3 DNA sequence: TGTGCCAGCAGTTATCGGGGGGCGTATCAGCCCCAGCATTTT. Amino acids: CASSYRGAYQPQHF.

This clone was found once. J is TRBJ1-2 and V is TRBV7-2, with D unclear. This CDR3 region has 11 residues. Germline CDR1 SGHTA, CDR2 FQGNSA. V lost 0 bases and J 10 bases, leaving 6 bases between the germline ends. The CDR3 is CASSLARDYTF. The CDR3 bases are TGTGCCAGCAGCTTAGCGCGGGACTACACCTTC.

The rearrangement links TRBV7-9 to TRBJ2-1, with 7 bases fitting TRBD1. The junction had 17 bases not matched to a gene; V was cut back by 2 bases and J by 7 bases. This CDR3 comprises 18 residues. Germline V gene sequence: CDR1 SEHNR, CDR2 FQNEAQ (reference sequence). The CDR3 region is CASSLSGTAIRETNEQFF. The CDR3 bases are TGTGCCAGCAGCTTATCCGGGACAGCGATTCGAGAGACTAATGAGCAGTTCTTC.

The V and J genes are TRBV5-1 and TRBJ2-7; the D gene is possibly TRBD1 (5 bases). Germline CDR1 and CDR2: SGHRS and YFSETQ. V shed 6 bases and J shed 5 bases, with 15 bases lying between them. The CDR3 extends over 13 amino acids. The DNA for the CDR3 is TGCGCCAGCAACCGGGCAGGGATTGACGAGCAGTACTTC. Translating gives CASNRAGIDEQYF.

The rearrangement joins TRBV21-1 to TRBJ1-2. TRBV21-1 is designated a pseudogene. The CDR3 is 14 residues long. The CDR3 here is CASSKVGGVYGYTF. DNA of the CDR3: TGTGCCAGCAGCAAAGTCGGCGGGGTCTATGGCTACACCTTC.

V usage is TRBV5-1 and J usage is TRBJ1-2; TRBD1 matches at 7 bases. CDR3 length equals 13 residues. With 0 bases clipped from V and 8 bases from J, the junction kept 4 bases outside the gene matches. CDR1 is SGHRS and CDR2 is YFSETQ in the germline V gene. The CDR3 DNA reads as TGCGCCAGCAGCTTGGGACAGGGTCAGGGCTACACCTTC. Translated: CASSLGQGQGYTF.

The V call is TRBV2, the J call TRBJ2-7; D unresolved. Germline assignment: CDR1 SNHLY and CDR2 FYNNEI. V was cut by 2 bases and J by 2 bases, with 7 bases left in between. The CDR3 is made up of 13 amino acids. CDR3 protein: CASSEMAPYEQYF. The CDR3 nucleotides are TGTGCCAGCAGTGAAATGGCACCCTACGAGCAGTACTTC. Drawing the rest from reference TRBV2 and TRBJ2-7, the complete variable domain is EPEVTQTPSHQVTQMGQEVILRCVPISNHLYFYWYRQILGQKVEFLVSFYNNEISEKSEIFDDQFSVERPDGSNFTLKIRSTKLEDSAMYFCASSEMAPYEQYFGPGTRLTVT.

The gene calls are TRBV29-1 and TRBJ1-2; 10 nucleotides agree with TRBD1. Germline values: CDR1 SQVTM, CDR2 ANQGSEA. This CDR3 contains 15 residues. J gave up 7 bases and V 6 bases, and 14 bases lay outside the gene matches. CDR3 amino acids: CSVPGTGAHQGGYTF. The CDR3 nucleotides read TGCAGCGTCCCCGGGACAGGGGCGCACCAAGGTGGCTACACCTTC.

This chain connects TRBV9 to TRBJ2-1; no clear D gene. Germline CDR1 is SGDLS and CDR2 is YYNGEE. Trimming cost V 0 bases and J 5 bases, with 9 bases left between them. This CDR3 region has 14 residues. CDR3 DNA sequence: TGTGCCAGCAGCGTAGTGACTCAGCACAATGAGCAGTTCTTC. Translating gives CASSVVTQHNEQFF. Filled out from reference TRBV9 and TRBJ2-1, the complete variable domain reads DSGVTQTPKHLITATGQRVTLRCSPRSGDLSVYWYQQSLDQGLQFLIQYYNGEERAKGNILERFSAQQFPDLHSELNLSSLELGDSALYFCASSVVTQHNEQFFGPGTRLTVL.

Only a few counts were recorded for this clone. The CDR3, as DNA: TGTGCCAGCAGTGTCCACCGGGACAATAGTGGCTACACCTTC. It encodes CASSVHRDNSGYTF. The rearrangement joins TRBV25-1 to TRBJ1-2; TRBD1 is a possible D gene (6 bases). This CDR3 has 14 amino acids. V was cut by 4 bases and J by 7 bases, with 16 bases left in between. CDR1 and CDR2 (germline): MGHDK, SYGVNS.

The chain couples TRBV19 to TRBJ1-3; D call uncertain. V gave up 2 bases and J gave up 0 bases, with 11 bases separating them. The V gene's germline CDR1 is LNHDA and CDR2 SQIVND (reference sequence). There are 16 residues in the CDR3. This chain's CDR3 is CASSISDTYSGNTIYF. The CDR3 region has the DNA TGTGCCAGTAGTATATCAGACACCTACTCTGGAAACACCATATATTTT.

The CDR3: CASSSPGDEQFF. CDR3 DNA: TGTGCCAGCAGCTCTCCAGGCGATGAGCAGTTCTTC. The gene calls are TRBV11-2 and TRBJ2-1; no reliable D call. Germline V lookup: CDR1 SGHAT, CDR2 FQNNGV. With 4 bases removed from V and 8 bases from J, the gap between germline ends came to 9 bases. The CDR3 has 12 amino acids.

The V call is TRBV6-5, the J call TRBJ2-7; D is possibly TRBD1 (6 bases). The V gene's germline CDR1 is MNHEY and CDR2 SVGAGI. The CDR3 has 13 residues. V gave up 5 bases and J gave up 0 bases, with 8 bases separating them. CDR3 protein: CASSRTVSYEQYF. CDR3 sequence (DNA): TGTGCCAGCAGTCGGACAGTCTCCTACGAGCAGTACTTC.

The CDR3 sequence is CAWSPGLRERPQHF. The DNA of the CDR3 is TGTGCCTGGAGTCCGGGCCTCCGGGAGAGACCCCAGCATTTT. V and J are TRBV30 and TRBJ1-5; no definite D call. The germline V gene has CDR1 GTSNPN and CDR2 SVGIG (reference sequence). CDR3 length: 14 residues. Trimming left V 2 bases short and J 10 bases short, with 18 bases between. Based on the CDR3 plus reference TRBV30 and TRBJ1-5, the full variable domain is SQTIHQWPATLVQPVGSPLSLECTVEGTSNPNLYWYRQAAGRGLQLLFYSVGIGQISSEVPQNLSASRPQDRQFILSSKKLLLSDSGFYLCAWSPGLRERPQHFGDGTRLSIL.

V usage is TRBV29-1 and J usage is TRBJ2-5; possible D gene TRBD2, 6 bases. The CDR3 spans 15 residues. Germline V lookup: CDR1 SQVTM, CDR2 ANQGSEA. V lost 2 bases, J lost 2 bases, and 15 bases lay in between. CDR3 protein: CSVETRRGVQETQYF. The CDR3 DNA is TGCAGCGTTGAAACACGGAGGGGAGTACAAGAGACCCAGTACTTC.

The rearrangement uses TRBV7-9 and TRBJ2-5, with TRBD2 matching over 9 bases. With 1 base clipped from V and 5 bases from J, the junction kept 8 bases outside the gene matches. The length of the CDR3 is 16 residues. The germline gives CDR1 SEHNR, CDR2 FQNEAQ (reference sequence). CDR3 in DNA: TGTGCCAGCAGCTTAGGATACGCGGGGGGGCGGGAGACCCAGTACTTC. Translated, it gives CASSLGYAGGRETQYF.

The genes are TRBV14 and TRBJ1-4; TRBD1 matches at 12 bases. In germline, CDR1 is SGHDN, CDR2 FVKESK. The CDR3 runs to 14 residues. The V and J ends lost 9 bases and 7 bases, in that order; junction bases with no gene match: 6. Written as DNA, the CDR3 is TGTGCCAGGGGGACAGGGGGCGAAGGTGAAAAACTGTTTTTT. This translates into CARGTGGEGEKLFF.